The 20 T cell receptor beta chains below come from one sample, sequenced in a study of blood T cell repertoires in COVID-19. Repertoires were generated with immunoSEQ multiplex PCR, while TCRdb's copy carries only in-frame clones and drops some. Among tens of thousands of clones listed, roughly 90% were seen once. Input material: peripheral blood. These TCRs come from a woman in her sixties or seventies with active COVID-19.

This sequence joins TRBV29-1 and TRBJ2-1; 9 bases align to TRBD2. Germline V lookup: CDR1 SQVTM, CDR2 ANQGSEA. V dropped 5 bases and J dropped 10; count of bases not matched to a gene: 9. There are 13 residues in the CDR3. CDR3 sequence (DNA): TGCAGCGTTAGTAGCGGGGGCCTAAGGGAGCAGTTCTTC. It yields the protein CSVSSGGLREQFF.

This chain connects TRBV4-2 to TRBJ1-1; 10 bases agree with TRBD1. The CDR3 runs to 14 residues. Trimming at V came to 1 base and at J to 7 bases, leaving 3 bases not matched to a gene. Germline CDR1 reads LGHNA; CDR2 reads YNFKEQ. The CDR3 region is CASSQVGTGVEAFF. The CDR3 DNA is TGTGCCAGCAGCCAAGTCGGGACAGGGGTTGAAGCTTTCTTT.

The chain uses TRBV7-3 and TRBJ2-3; TRBD2 is a possible D gene (6 bases). Trimming stripped 2 bases from V and 0 bases from J, with 15 bases between. The CDR3 covers 17 residues. Germline V gene sequence: CDR1 SGHTA, CDR2 FQGTGA. The CDR3 region is CASSLGVAAKSTDTQYF. The CDR3 DNA is TGTGCCAGCAGCTTAGGGGTAGCGGCTAAGAGCACAGATACGCAGTATTTT.

The V gene is TRBV7-3, the J gene TRBJ2-3; TRBD1 agrees at 9 bases. Trimming removed 2 bases from V and 4 bases from J; junction bases left unmatched: 4. The CDR3 is made up of 15 amino acids. Germline values: CDR1 SGHTA, CDR2 FQGTGA. The chain's CDR3 is CASSLRDRVADTQYF. The CDR3, as DNA: TGTGCCAGCAGCTTACGGGACAGGGTTGCAGATACGCAGTATTTT.

This chain connects TRBV29-1 to TRBJ2-7, with TRBD1 matching 9 bases. CDR1 and CDR2 (germline): SQVTM, ANQGSEA. Germline trimming cut 1 base from V and 7 bases from J; bases unmatched to any gene: 5. The CDR3 covers 13 residues. CDR3 DNA sequence: TGCAGCGTTGAAGCGGACAGGGGTAGGGAGCAGTACTTC. The encoded protein is CSVEADRGREQYF.

The chain employs TRBV7-9 and TRBJ1-5; 9 nucleotides line up with TRBD1. CDR1 is SEHNR, CDR2 FQNEAQ, per germline (reference sequence). J gave up 5 bases and V 5 bases, and 4 bases lay outside the gene matches. This CDR3 is 14 amino acids long. The CDR3 DNA follows: TGTGCCAGCAGCCCGGACAGGGGAGATCAGCCCCAGCATTTT. It yields the protein CASSPDRGDQPQHF.

Here the CDR3 reads CASSLALGGTGSSETQYF. The CDR3 DNA reads as TGTGCCAGCAGCTTAGCGTTAGGCGGGACAGGGAGTTCCGAGACCCAGTACTTC. The chain employs TRBV7-3 and TRBJ2-5; 9 bases fit TRBD1. The length of the CDR3 is 18 residues. Looked up from germline, CDR1 is SGHTA and CDR2 is FQGTGA. Trimming removed 2 bases from V and 5 bases from J; junction bases left unmatched: 15.

This clone was detected only a few times. Written as DNA, the CDR3 is TGTGCCAGCAGTCAGGAGGGCCTCAACACCGGGGAGCTGTTTTTT. Its protein product is CASSQEGLNTGELFF. The chain recombines TRBV2 with TRBJ2-2; D is possibly TRBD2 (6 bases). Trimming took off 5 bases at V and 2 bases at J, with 12 bases between the two ends. This CDR3 comprises 15 residues. Per germline, CDR1 SNHLY and CDR2 FYNNEI.

In its sample, this clone was seen a few times. This rearrangement joins TRBV3-1 (or the pseudogene TRBV3-2) to TRBJ1-2; D call uncertain. The germline V gene has CDR1 LGHDT and CDR2 YNNKEL (reference sequence). This CDR3 has 13 residues. V was trimmed by 1 base and J by 7 bases, leaving 10 bases between them. The CDR3 here is CASSQGGGVGYTF. The CDR3 DNA is TGTGCCAGCAGCCAAGGTGGCGGAGTTGGCTACACCTTC.

Only a few counts were recorded for this clone. CDR3 sequence: CASSLDRGYEQYF. CDR3 coding DNA: TGCGCCAGCAGCTTGGACAGGGGATACGAGCAGTACTTC. This sequence joins TRBV5-1 and TRBJ2-7; 7 nucleotides agree with TRBD1. Germline V lookup: CDR1 SGHRS, CDR2 YFSETQ. The V segment lost 0 bases and the J segment 4 bases; nucleotides outside the gene matches: 1. The CDR3 is 13 residues long.

The genes are TRBV6-1 and TRBJ1-3; D possibly corresponds to TRBD1 (6 bases). CDR1 MNHNS and CDR2 SASEGT come from the germline V gene. Trimming cost V 1 base and J 4 bases, with 11 bases left between them. The CDR3 contains 15 residues. In DNA, the CDR3 is TGTGCCAGCAGTGAAGTCAGGGGTCTCGGAAACACCATATATTTT. Translated: CASSEVRGLGNTIYF.

The V call is TRBV5-1, the J call TRBJ1-2, with TRBD1 as a possible D gene (6 bases). CDR3 length: 12 amino acids. Trimming stripped 4 bases from V and 7 bases from J, with 11 bases between. Germline CDR1 SGHRS, CDR2 YFSETQ. CDR3 loop: CASSPTGGGYTF. CDR3 DNA sequence: TGCGCCAGCAGCCCGACAGGAGGTGGCTACACCTTC.

The chain joins TRBV5-4 to TRBJ2-3; TRBD2 agrees at 8 bases. V trimming: 3 bases; J trimming: 1 base; junction bases outside the gene matches: 1. Germline V lookup: CDR1 SGHNT, CDR2 YYREEE (reference sequence). The CDR3 totals 14 residues. DNA of the CDR3: TGTGCCAGCAGCTCCGGGAGGGGCACAGATACGCAGTATTTT. This encodes CASSSGRGTDTQYF.

This clone was seen once. V gene TRBV18 combines with J gene TRBJ1-2, with D hard to call. This CDR3 is built from 16 residues. V lost 2 bases to trimming and J lost 6 bases, with 19 bases between them. Germline lookup yields CDR1 KGHSH and CDR2 LQKENI. CDR3 DNA: TGTGCCAGCTCACCAACGGTTTCCGCGAGTCGAGATGGCTACACCTTC. Protein: CASSPTVSASRDGYTF. The entire variable domain, with the rest obtained from reference TRBV18 and TRBJ1-2, is as follows: NAGVMQNPRHLVRRRGQEARLRCSPMKGHSHVYWYRQLPEEGLKFMVYLQKENIIDESGMPKERFSAEFPKEGPSILRIQQVVRGDSAAYFCASSPTVSASRDGYTFGSGTRLTVV.

The chain has TRBV5-4 and TRBJ2-2; 10 nucleotides line up with TRBD1. Germline-derived CDR1 and CDR2 are SGHNT and YYREEE (reference sequence). V lost 4 bases, J lost 5 bases, and 8 bases stayed unmatched. This CDR3 is built from 16 residues. CDR3 loop: CASSTIWTGGTGELFF. As DNA, the CDR3 is TGTGCCAGCAGCACTATTTGGACAGGGGGGACCGGGGAGCTGTTTTTT.

V is TRBV4-2 and J is TRBJ2-5; the match to TRBD2 covers 11 bases. The V gene end was trimmed by 4 bases and the J gene end by 4 bases; junction bases not matched to a gene: 8. Germline assignment: CDR1 LGHNA and CDR2 YNFKEQ. The CDR3 length is 16 residues. The CDR3 bases are TGTGCCAGCAGCCCTAGACTAGCGGGGATCACAGAGACCCAGTACTTC. Amino acid sequence: CASSPRLAGITETQYF.

The chain joins TRBV18 to TRBJ2-6, with 10 bases matching TRBD2. The V segment lost 3 bases and the J segment 0 bases; nucleotides outside the gene matches: 8. The CDR3 contains 19 residues. Germline assignment: CDR1 KGHSH and CDR2 LQKENI. DNA of the CDR3: TGTGCCAGCTCACCCGGACTAGCGGAAAATCACTCTGGGGCCAACGTCCTGACTTTC. Protein sequence: CASSPGLAENHSGANVLTF.

V gene TRBV5-1 combines with J gene TRBJ2-7, with a weak D call TRBD1 (5 bases). Germline lookup yields CDR1 SGHRS and CDR2 YFSETQ. The CDR3 is 14 residues long. Trimming pared 4 bases from V and 3 bases from J, leaving 14 bases between. The CDR3: CASSITGFDYEQYF. The CDR3 nucleotides are TGCGCCAGCAGCATCACAGGATTTGACTACGAGCAGTACTTC.

The chain couples TRBV11-3 to TRBJ2-2, with a possible D match to TRBD2 (5 bases). Germline CDR1 SGHNT, CDR2 YENEEA. The V gene lost 6 bases and the J gene lost 0 bases, with 11 bases spanning the gap. The CDR3 totals 15 residues. Here the CDR3 DNA reads TGTGCCAGCAGAGCTAGCAGTGCGAACACCGGGGAGCTGTTTTTT. This codes for CASRASSANTGELFF.

This clone came up once. This chain joins TRBV19 and TRBJ2-4; a possible D gene is TRBD2 (7 bases). Per the germline V gene, CDR1 is LNHDA and CDR2 is SQIVND (reference sequence). Trimming took 0 bases from V and 8 from J, leaving 23 bases between them. The CDR3 runs 18 residues. The CDR3 sequence: CASSIEAGTGRHVDIQYF. The CDR3 nucleotides read TGTGCCAGTAGTATAGAAGCGGGAACAGGGAGGCATGTAGACATTCAGTACTTC.